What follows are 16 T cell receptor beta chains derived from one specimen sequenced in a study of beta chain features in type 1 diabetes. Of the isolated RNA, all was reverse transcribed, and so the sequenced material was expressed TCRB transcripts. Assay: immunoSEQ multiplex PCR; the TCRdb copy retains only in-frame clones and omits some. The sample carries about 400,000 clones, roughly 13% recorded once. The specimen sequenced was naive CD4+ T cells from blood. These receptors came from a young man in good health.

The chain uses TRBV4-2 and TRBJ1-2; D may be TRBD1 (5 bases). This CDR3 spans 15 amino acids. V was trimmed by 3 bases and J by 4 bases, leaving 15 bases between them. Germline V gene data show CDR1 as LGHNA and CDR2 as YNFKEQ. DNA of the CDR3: TGTGCCAGCAGCCACACAGGTCCTGCCGTCTATGGCTACACCTTC. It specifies CASSHTGPAVYGYTF.

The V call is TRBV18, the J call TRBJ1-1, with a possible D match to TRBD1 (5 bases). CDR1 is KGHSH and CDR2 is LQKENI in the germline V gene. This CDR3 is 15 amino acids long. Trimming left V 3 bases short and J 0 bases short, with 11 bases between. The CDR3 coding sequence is TGTGCCAGCTCACCCCAAGGGGACTTGAACACTGAAGCTTTCTTT. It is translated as CASSPQGDLNTEAFF.

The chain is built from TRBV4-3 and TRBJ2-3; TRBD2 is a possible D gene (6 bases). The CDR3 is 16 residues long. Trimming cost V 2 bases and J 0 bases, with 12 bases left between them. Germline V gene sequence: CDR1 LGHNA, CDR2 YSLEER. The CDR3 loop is CASSQSPLASTDTQYF. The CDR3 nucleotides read TGCGCCAGCAGCCAATCCCCACTAGCTAGCACAGATACGCAGTATTTT.

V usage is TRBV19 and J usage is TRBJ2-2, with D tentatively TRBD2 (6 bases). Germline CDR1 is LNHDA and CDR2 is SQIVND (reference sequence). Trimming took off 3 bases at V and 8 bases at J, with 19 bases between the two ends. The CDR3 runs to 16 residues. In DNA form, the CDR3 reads TGTGCCAGTAGTATTGCCGGTGGCGGGACTTCGGGGGAGCTGTTTTTT. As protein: CASSIAGGGTSGELFF. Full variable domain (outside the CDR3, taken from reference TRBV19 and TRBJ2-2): DGGITQSPKYLFRKEGQNVTLSCEQNLNHDAMYWYRQDPGQGLRLIYYSQIVNDFQKGDIAEGYSVSREKKESFPLTVTSAQKNPTAFYLCASSIAGGGTSGELFFGEGSRLTVL.

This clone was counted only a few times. CDR3 DNA: TGTGCCAGCAGCTTAGCGTGGGCCCAACAAGAGACCCAGTACTTC. Its protein product is CASSLAWAQQETQYF. This chain connects TRBV7-8 to TRBJ2-5; D unclear. This CDR3 contains 15 residues. Germline V gene lookup returns CDR1 SGHVS and CDR2 FQNEAQ. With 0 bases removed from V and 2 bases from J, the gap between germline ends came to 10 bases.

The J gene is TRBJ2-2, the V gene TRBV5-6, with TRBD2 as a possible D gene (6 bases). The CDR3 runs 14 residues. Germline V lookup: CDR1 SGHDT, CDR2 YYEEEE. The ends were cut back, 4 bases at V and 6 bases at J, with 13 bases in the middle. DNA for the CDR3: TGTGCCAGCAGCAACCGGGACTTCTCCGGGGAGCTGTTTTTT. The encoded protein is CASSNRDFSGELFF.

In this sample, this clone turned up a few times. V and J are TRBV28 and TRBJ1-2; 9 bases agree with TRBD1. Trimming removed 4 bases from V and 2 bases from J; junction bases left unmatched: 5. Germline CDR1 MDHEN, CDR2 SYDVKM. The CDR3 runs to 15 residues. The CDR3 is CASSSSGTGNYGYTF. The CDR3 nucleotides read TGTGCCAGCAGTTCATCCGGGACAGGGAACTATGGCTACACCTTC.

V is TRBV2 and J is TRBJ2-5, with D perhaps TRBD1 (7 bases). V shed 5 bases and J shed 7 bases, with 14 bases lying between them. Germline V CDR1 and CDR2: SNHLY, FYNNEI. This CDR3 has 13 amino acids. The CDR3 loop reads CASSPDRRATQYF. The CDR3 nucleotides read TGTGCCAGCAGTCCGGACAGGAGGGCGACCCAGTACTTC.

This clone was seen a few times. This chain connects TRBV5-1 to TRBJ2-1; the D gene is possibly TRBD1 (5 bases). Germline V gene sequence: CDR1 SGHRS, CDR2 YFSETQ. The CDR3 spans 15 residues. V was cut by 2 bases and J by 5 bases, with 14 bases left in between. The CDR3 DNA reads TGCGCCAGCAGCTTTAGACAGTCTCGAAACAATGAGCAGTTCTTC. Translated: CASSFRQSRNNEQFF. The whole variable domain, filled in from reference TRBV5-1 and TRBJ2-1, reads KAGVTQTPRYLIKTRGQQVTLSCSPISGHRSVSWYQQTPGQGLQFLFEYFSETQRNKGNFPGRFSGRQFSNSRSEMNVSTLELGDSALYLCASSFRQSRNNEQFFGPGTRLTVL.

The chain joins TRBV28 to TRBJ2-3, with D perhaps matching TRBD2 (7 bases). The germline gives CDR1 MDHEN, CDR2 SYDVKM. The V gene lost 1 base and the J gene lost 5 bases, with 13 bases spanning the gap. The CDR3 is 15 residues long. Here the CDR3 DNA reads TGTGCCAGCAGTTTATTCCGGGGGGCGGGAGATACGCAGTATTTT. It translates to CASSLFRGAGDTQYF.

DNA of the CDR3: TGCGCCAGCAGCCAAAGGTCGGGAGAGACCCAGTACTTC. It is translated as CASSQRSGETQYF. This chain links TRBV4-3 with TRBJ2-5; D call uncertain. The CDR3 runs to 13 residues. Per germline, CDR1 LGHNA and CDR2 YSLEER. V was cut by 2 bases and J by 4 bases, with 8 bases left in between.

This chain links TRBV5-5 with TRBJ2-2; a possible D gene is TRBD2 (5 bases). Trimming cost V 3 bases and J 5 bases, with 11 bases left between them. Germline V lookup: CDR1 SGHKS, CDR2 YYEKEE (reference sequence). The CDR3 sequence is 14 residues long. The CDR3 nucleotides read TGTGCCAGCAGCTGGGAGTACGGGACCGGGGAGCTGTTTTTT. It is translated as CASSWEYGTGELFF.

This CDR3 reads CASSFGTGPYEQYF. CDR3 in DNA: TGTGCCAGCAGCTTCGGGACAGGGCCCTACGAGCAGTACTTC. V gene TRBV7-2 combines with J gene TRBJ2-7, with 9 positions matching TRBD1. The CDR3 is made up of 14 amino acids. Unmatched junction bases numbered 2, after V lost 3 bases and J lost 2 bases. Germline lookup yields CDR1 SGHTA and CDR2 FQGNSA.

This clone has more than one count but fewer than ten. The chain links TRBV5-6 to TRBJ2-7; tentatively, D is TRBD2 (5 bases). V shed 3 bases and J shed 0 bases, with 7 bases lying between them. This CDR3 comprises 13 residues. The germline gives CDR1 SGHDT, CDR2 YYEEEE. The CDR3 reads CASSSDYSYEQYF. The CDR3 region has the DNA TGTGCCAGCAGCTCCGACTACTCCTACGAGCAGTACTTC. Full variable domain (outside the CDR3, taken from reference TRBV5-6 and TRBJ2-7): DAGVTQSPTHLIKTRGQQVTLRCSPKSGHDTVSWYQQALGQGPQFIFQYYEEEERQRGNFPDRFSGHQFPNYSSELNVNALLLGDSALYLCASSSDYSYEQYFGPGTRLTVT.

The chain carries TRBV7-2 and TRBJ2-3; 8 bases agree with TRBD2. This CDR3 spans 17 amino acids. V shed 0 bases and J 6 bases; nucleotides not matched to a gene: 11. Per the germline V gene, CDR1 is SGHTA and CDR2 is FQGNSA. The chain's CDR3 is CASSLALSAGETDTQYF. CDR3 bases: TGTGCCAGCAGCTTAGCGCTCTCAGCGGGAGAGACGGATACGCAGTATTTT.

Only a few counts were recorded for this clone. The CDR3 region is CATSRDAGTVNEKLFF. CDR3 bases: TGTGCCACCAGCAGAGATGCTGGGACAGTTAATGAAAAACTGTTTTTT. The chain carries TRBV15 and TRBJ1-4, with TRBD1 matching over 7 bases. V was pared by 0 bases and J by 4 bases, with 5 bases of the junction left unmatched. CDR1 is LNHNV, CDR2 YYDKDF, per germline (reference sequence). The CDR3 has 16 residues.